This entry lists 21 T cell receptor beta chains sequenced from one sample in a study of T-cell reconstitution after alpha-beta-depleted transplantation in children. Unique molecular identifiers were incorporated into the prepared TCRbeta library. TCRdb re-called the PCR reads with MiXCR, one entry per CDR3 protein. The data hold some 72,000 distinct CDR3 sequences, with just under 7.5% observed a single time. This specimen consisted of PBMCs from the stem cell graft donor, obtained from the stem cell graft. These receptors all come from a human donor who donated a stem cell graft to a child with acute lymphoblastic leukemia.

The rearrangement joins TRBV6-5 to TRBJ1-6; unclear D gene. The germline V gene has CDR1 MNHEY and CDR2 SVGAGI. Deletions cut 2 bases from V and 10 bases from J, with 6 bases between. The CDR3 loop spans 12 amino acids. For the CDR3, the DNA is TGTGCCAGCAGTTACAAAGGATCACCCCTCCACTTT. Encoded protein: CASSYKGSPLHF.

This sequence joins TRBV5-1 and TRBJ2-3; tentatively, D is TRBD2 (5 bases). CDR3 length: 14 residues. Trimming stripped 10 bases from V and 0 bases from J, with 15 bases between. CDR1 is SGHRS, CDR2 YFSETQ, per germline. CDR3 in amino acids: CAWPEGPSTDTQYF. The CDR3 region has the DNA TGCGCCTGGCCCGAGGGCCCTAGCACAGATACGCAGTATTTT.

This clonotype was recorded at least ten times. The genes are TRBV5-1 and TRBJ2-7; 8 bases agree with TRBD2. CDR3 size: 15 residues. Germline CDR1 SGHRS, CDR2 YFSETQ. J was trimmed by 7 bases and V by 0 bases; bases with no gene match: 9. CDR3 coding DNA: TGCGCCAGCAGCTTGGCCCCTGGACTAGCTGGAGAGCAGTACTTC. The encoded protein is CASSLAPGLAGEQYF.

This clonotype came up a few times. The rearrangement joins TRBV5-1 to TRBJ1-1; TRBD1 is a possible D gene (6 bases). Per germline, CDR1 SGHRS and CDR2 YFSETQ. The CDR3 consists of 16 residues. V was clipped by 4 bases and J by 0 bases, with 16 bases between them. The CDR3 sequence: CASSMHTRTVNTEAFF. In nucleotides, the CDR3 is TGCGCCAGCAGCATGCACACCAGGACAGTGAACACTGAAGCTTTCTTT.

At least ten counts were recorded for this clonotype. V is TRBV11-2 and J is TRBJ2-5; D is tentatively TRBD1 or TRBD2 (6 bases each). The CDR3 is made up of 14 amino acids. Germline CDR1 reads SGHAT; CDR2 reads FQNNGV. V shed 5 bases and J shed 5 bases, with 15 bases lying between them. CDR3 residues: CASSLLRGGETQYF. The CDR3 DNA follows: TGTGCCAGCAGCCTTCTGAGAGGGGGGGAGACCCAGTACTTC.

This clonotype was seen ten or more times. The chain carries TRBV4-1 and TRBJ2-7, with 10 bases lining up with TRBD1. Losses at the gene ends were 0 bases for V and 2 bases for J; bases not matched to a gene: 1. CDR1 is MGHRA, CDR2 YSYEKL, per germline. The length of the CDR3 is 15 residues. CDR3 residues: CASSQDGQGAYEQYF. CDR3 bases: TGCGCCAGCAGCCAAGATGGACAGGGGGCCTACGAGCAGTACTTC.

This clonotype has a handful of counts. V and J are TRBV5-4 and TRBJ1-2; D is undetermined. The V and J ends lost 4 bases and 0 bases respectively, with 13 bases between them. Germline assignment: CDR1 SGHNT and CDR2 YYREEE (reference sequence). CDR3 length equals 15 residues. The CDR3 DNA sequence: TGTGCCAGCAGCGCCGGGGAGAATCCTAACTATGGCTACACCTTC. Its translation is CASSAGENPNYGYTF.

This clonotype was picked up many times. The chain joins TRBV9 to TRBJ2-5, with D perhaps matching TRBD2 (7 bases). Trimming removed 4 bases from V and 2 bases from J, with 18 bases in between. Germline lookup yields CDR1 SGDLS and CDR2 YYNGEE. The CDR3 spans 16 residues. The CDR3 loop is CASSPRPGGRQETQYF. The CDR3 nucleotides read TGTGCCAGCAGCCCCAGGCCGGGGGGCCGGCAAGAGACCCAGTACTTC. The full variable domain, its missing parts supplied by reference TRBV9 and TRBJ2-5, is DSGVTQTPKHLITATGQRVTLRCSPRSGDLSVYWYQQSLDQGLQFLIQYYNGEERAKGNILERFSAQQFPDLHSELNLSSLELGDSALYFCASSPRPGGRQETQYFGPGTRLLVL.

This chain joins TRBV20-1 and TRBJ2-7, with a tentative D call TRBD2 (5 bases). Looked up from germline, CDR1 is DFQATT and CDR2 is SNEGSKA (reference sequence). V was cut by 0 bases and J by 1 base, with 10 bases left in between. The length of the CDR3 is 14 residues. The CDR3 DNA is TGCAGTGCTAGAGATCCGGGGAAATCCTACGAGCAGTACTTC. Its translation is CSARDPGKSYEQYF.

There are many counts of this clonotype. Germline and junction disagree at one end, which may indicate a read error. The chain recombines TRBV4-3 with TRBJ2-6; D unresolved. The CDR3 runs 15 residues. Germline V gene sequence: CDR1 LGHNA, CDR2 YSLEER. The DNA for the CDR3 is TGCGCCAGCAGTCAAGAGAGGTCTGGGGCCAACGTCCTGACTTTC. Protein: CASSQERSGANVLTF.

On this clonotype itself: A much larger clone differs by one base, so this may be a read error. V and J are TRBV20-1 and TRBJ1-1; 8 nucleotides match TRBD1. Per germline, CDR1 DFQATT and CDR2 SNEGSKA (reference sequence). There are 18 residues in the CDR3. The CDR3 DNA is TGCAGTGCAAAGGATCCGGACAGGGCTTATCCGTTGAACTCTGAAGCTTTCTTT. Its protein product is CSAKDPDRAYPLNSEAFF.

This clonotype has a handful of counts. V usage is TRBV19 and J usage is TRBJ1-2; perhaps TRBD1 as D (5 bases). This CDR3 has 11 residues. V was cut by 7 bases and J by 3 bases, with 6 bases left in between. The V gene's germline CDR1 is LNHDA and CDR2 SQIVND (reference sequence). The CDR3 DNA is TGTGCCAGTATGACAGACTATGGCTACACCTTC. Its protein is CASMTDYGYTF.

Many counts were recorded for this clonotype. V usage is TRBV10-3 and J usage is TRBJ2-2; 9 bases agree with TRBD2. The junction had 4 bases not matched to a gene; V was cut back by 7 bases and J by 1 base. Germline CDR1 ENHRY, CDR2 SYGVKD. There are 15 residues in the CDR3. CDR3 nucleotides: TGTGCCATCACCTCGACTAGCGGGAACACCGGGGAGCTGTTTTTT. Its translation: CAITSTSGNTGELFF.

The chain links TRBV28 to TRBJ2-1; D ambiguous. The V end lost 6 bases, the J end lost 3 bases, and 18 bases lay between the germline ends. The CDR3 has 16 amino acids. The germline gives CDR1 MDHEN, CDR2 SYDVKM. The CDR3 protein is CASSSPRRSYYNEQFF. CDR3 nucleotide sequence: TGTGCCAGCAGCTCCCCCCGGCGGAGCTACTACAATGAGCAGTTCTTC.

CDR3 DNA sequence: TGTGCCAGCAGTATTCAGGAGGGCAATCAGCCCCAGCATTTT. Protein sequence: CASSIQEGNQPQHF. The chain carries TRBV11-2 and TRBJ1-5; D gene unclear. The CDR3 extends over 14 amino acids. V lost 6 bases, J lost 2 bases, and 11 bases lay in between. Germline CDR1 SGHAT, CDR2 FQNNGV.

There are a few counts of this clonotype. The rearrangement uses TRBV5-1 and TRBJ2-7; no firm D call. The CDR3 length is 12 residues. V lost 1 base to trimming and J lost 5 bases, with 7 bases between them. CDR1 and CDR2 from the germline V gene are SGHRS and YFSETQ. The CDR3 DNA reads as TGCGCCAGCAGCTTGAGCCGGAACGAGCAGTACTTC. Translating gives CASSLSRNEQYF.

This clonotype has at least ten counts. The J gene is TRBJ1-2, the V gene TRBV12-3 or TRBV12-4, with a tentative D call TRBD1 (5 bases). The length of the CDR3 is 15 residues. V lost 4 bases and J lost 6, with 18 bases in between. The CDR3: CASSSPEGRVDGYTF. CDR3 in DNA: TGTGCCAGCAGTTCGCCAGAGGGCAGGGTCGATGGCTACACCTTC.

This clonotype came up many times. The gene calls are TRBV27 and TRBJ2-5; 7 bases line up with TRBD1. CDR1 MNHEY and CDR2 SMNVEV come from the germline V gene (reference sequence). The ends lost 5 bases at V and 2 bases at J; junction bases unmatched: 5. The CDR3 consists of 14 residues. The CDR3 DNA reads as TGTGCCAGCAGTCCCTACAGGGGACAAGAGACCCAGTACTTC. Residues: CASSPYRGQETQYF.

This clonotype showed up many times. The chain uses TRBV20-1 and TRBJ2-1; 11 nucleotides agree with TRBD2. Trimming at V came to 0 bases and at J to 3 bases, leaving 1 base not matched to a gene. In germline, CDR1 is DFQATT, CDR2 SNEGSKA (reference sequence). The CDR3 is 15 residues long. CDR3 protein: CSAREGTSGYNEQFF. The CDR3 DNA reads TGCAGTGCTAGAGAGGGGACTAGCGGCTACAATGAGCAGTTCTTC.

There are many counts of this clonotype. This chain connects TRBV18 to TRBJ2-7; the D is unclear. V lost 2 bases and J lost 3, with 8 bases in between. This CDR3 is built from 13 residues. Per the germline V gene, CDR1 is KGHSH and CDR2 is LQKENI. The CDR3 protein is CASSPGEVYEQYF. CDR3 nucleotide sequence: TGTGCCAGCTCACCAGGAGAAGTCTACGAGCAGTACTTC.

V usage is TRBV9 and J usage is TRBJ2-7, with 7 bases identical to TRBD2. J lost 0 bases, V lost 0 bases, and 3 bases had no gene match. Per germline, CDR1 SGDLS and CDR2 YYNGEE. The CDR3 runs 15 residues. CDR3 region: CASSVGGGDSYEQYF. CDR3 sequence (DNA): TGTGCCAGCAGCGTAGGGGGGGGGGACTCCTACGAGCAGTACTTC.